This T cell receptor (beta chain) was obtained from a study of CD8 T cells in Susac syndrome. The sequenced target, TCR beta, came from blood CD8+ and CD4+ T cells. V lost 10 bases to trimming and J lost 1 base, with 14 bases between them. Per the germline V gene, CDR1 is MNHEY and CDR2 is SMNVEV (reference sequence). The CDR3 spans 14 residues. An amount of RNA that ranged from roughly 0.45 to 1 ug was reverse transcribed with random hexamers. TCRdb re-analysed the immunoSEQ multiplex PCR reads in MiXCR, keeping a single row per CDR3 protein. The data contain about 120,000 distinct CDR3 sequences, 85% to 95% of them singletons.

Sequences were obtained from CD4+ T cells from PBMCs. The clonotype originates from a human donor in good health. The gene calls are TRBV27 and TRBJ1-5, with a tentative D call TRBD1 (5 bases). The CDR3 spells CATRDSYSNQPQHF. The CDR3 DNA sequence: TGTGCCACCCGGGACTCTTACAGCAATCAGCCCCAGCATTTT.